This passage covers 18 T cell receptor beta chains from one sample sequenced in a study of shared clonotypes between healthy human individuals. Using immunoSEQ multiplex PCR, the repertoire was profiled, and TCRdb retains in-frame clones only, with some absent. The data contain approximately 740,000 clones, about 92% of them seen just once; the ten biggest clones take up approximately 25%. Naive CD8 isolation took CD45RO-negative cells positively selected for CCR7 and excluded terminally differentiated effector memory CD45RA+ cells. Sequencing used naive CD8+ T cells sorted from blood. Every receptor here comes from a man aged 25 to 40 in good health.

In its sample, this clone was seen many times. The chain employs TRBV7-2 and TRBJ2-3; the D gene is possibly TRBD1 (5 bases). CDR1 and CDR2 from the germline V gene are SGHTA and FQGNSA. V lost 4 bases, J lost 7 bases, and 9 bases lay in between. The CDR3 has 12 residues. CDR3 loop: CASSSTGNTQYF. CDR3 DNA: TGTGCCAGCAGCTCTACAGGAAATACGCAGTATTTT. Based on the CDR3 plus reference TRBV7-2 and TRBJ2-3, the full variable domain is GAGVSQSPSNKVTEKGKDVELRCDPISGHTALYWYRQSLGQGLEFLIYFQGNSAPDKSGLPSDRFSAERTGGSVSTLTIQRTQQEDSAVYLCASSSTGNTQYFGPGTRLTVL.

V and J are TRBV28 and TRBJ2-3; D is unclear. Between the trimmed V and J ends, which lost 3 bases and 4 bases, there was a span of 17 bases. This CDR3 is built from 16 residues. CDR1 and CDR2 from the germline V gene are MDHEN and SYDVKM. CDR3 in DNA: TGTGCCAGCAGTTTTGAAGTCGAGGCCCGCTCAGATACGCAGTATTTT. Translated, it gives CASSFEVEARSDTQYF. Based on the CDR3 plus reference TRBV28 and TRBJ2-3, the full variable domain is DVKVTQSSRYLVKRTGEKVFLECVQDMDHENMFWYRQDPGLGLRLIYFSYDVKMKEKGDIPEGYSVSREKKERFSLILESASTNQTSMYLCASSFEVEARSDTQYFGPGTRLTVL.

V is TRBV14 and J is TRBJ2-7, with 9 bases matching TRBD1. This CDR3 contains 13 residues. Trimming at V came to 4 bases and at J to 5 bases, leaving 3 bases not matched to a gene. Germline CDR1 and CDR2: SGHDN and FVKESK. CDR3 residues: CASSRWTGDEQYF. The CDR3 DNA sequence: TGTGCCAGCAGCCGATGGACAGGGGACGAGCAGTACTTC.

V and J are TRBV6-1 and TRBJ2-7; 9 positions agree with TRBD1. The ends lost 6 bases at V and 4 bases at J; junction bases unmatched: 4. CDR1 MNHNS and CDR2 SASEGT come from the germline V gene. The CDR3 is 13 amino acids. The CDR3 bases are TGTGCCAGCAGAGGACAGGGGAGGTACGAGCAGTACTTC. Amino acids: CASRGQGRYEQYF.

The genes are TRBV9 and TRBJ1-3; the D gene is possibly TRBD1 (5 bases). This CDR3 is built from 15 residues. The V end lost 3 bases, the J end lost 2 bases, and 12 bases lay between the germline ends. Germline CDR1 SGDLS, CDR2 YYNGEE. As DNA, the CDR3 is TGTGCCAGCAGCGCGCCGGGACTGCCTGGAAACACCATATATTTT. This codes for CASSAPGLPGNTIYF.

V and J are TRBV4-3 and TRBJ2-7; D unclear. The CDR3 is 15 residues long. Trimming shortened V by 1 base and J by 6 bases, and 16 bases separated the two germline ends. Germline-derived CDR1 and CDR2 are LGHNA and YSLEER. Written as DNA, the CDR3 is TGCGCCAGCAGCCAAGTCCACAACTACTACGGCGAGCAGTACTTC. Amino acids: CASSQVHNYYGEQYF.

The chain links TRBV7-9 to TRBJ2-3; 7 bases are a match to TRBD1. Germline-derived CDR1 and CDR2 are SEHNR and FQNEAQ (reference sequence). This CDR3 comprises 16 residues. V was clipped by 5 bases and J by 0 bases; unmatched bases: 8. The CDR3 DNA follows: TGTGCCAGCAGCACATCCGGGACAGTTAGCACAGATACGCAGTATTTT. The encoded protein is CASSTSGTVSTDTQYF.

The V and J genes are TRBV7-9 and TRBJ2-2, with TRBD1 as a possible D gene (5 bases). CDR3 size: 17 residues. The germline V and J ends were trimmed by 5 bases and 7 bases, with 23 bases remaining between them. The germline CDR1 and CDR2 sequences are SEHNR and FQNEAQ (reference sequence). The CDR3: CASSPKTTGIVVGELFF. CDR3 nucleotides: TGTGCCAGCAGCCCCAAAACTACAGGAATCGTAGTCGGGGAGCTGTTTTTT.

V is TRBV7-9 and J is TRBJ2-3, with 7 nucleotides matching TRBD2. The V segment lost 4 bases and the J segment 9 bases; nucleotides outside the gene matches: 7. CDR1 is SEHNR and CDR2 is FQNEAQ in the germline V gene (reference sequence). This CDR3 has 13 amino acids. DNA for the CDR3: TGTGCCAGCAGCTCCCCAGCGGGATCGACGCAGTATTTT. Residues: CASSSPAGSTQYF.

The V and J genes are TRBV7-2 and TRBJ2-3; D ambiguous. This CDR3 region has 11 residues. CDR1 and CDR2 from the germline V gene are SGHTA and FQGNSA. V shed 9 bases and J shed 4 bases, with 8 bases lying between them. The CDR3 reads CASTESDTQYF. CDR3 DNA sequence: TGTGCCAGTACAGAGTCAGATACGCAGTATTTT. Full variable domain (missing parts from reference TRBV7-2 and TRBJ2-3): GAGVSQSPSNKVTEKGKDVELRCDPISGHTALYWYRQSLGQGLEFLIYFQGNSAPDKSGLPSDRFSAERTGGSVSTLTIQRTQQEDSAVYLCASTESDTQYFGPGTRLTVL.

The chain carries TRBV10-2 and TRBJ2-7; D is perhaps TRBD1 (6 bases). Germline V gene lookup returns CDR1 WSHSY and CDR2 SAAADI. Trimming removed 8 bases at V and 2 bases at J, with 19 bases between. The CDR3 runs 15 residues. In nucleotides, the CDR3 is TGCGCCAGCCTCAAAGCATCAGGGGATCCCTACGAGCAGTACTTC. Protein sequence: CASLKASGDPYEQYF.

J is TRBJ2-7 and V is TRBV28; D could derive from TRBD1 or TRBD2 (5 bases each). Germline loops: CDR1 MDHEN, CDR2 SYDVKM. The V end lost 5 bases, the J end lost 4 bases, and 12 bases lay between the germline ends. This CDR3 spans 13 amino acids. CDR3 amino acids: CASSGGGMYEQYF. The CDR3 DNA reads as TGTGCCAGCAGTGGGGGTGGAATGTACGAGCAGTACTTC.

The chain uses TRBV6-1 and TRBJ1-2, with D unclear. From germline, CDR1 is MNHNS and CDR2 SASEGT. Trimming stripped 8 bases from V and 4 bases from J, with 11 bases between. The CDR3 consists of 12 residues. The CDR3 region is CASVVSPYGYTF. DNA of the CDR3: TGTGCCAGCGTAGTAAGCCCCTATGGCTACACCTTC.

This chain's CDR3 is CASSPGGGSYNEQFF. CDR3 DNA: TGTGCCAGCAGCCCTGGAGGGGGCTCCTACAATGAGCAGTTCTTC. The rearrangement joins TRBV9 to TRBJ2-1; D is tentatively TRBD1 or TRBD2 (6 bases each). The CDR3 consists of 15 residues. Germline V gene data show CDR1 as SGDLS and CDR2 as YYNGEE. Trimming removed 4 bases from V and 0 bases from J, with 11 bases in between. Drawing the rest from reference TRBV9 and TRBJ2-1, the complete variable domain is DSGVTQTPKHLITATGQRVTLRCSPRSGDLSVYWYQQSLDQGLQFLIQYYNGEERAKGNILERFSAQQFPDLHSELNLSSLELGDSALYFCASSPGGGSYNEQFFGPGTRLTVL.

The chain uses TRBV6-6 and TRBJ1-1; D perhaps matches TRBD1 (6 bases). The germline V gene has CDR1 MNHNY and CDR2 SVGAGI (reference sequence). V lost 2 bases, J lost 1 base, and 14 bases lay in between. This CDR3 comprises 16 residues. The CDR3 sequence is CASSYGRGAPNTEAFF. CDR3 in DNA: TGTGCCAGCAGTTACGGGCGGGGGGCGCCGAACACTGAAGCTTTCTTT.

The CDR3 DNA follows: TGCGCCACTCACGACATCTCGAACACTGAAGCTTTCTTT. It codes for CATHDISNTEAFF. This chain uses TRBV4-1 with TRBJ1-1; D uncertain. V was clipped by 10 bases and J by 1 base, with 13 bases between them. Looked up from germline, CDR1 is MGHRA and CDR2 is YSYEKL. The length of the CDR3 is 13 residues.

This chain uses TRBV15 with TRBJ2-1, with D possibly matching TRBD2 (6 bases). V was pared by 10 bases and J by 8 bases, with 12 bases between. Looked up from germline, CDR1 is LNHNV and CDR2 is YYDKDF (reference sequence). This CDR3 has 11 residues. DNA for the CDR3: TGTGCCAGCTCCCCGGGAGATGAGCAGTTCTTC. Translating it yields CASSPGDEQFF. Based on the CDR3 plus reference TRBV15 and TRBJ2-1, the full variable domain is DAMVIQNPRYQVTQFGKPVTLSCSQTLNHNVMYWYQQKSSQAPKLLFHYYDKDFNNEADTPDNFQSRRPNTSFCFLDIRSPGLGDTAMYLCASSPGDEQFFGPGTRLTVL.

CDR3 nucleotides: TGTGCCAGCTCATCGTTGACAGGGGGCAGATCGAGGAGCACTGAAGCTTTCTTT. Protein product: CASSSLTGGRSRSTEAFF. The chain employs TRBV18 and TRBJ1-1, with 10 bases fitting TRBD1. CDR1 and CDR2 from the germline V gene are KGHSH and LQKENI. The CDR3 loop spans 18 amino acids. Losses at the gene ends were 5 bases for V and 4 bases for J; bases not matched to a gene: 16.